A selection of T cell receptor beta chains follows, all from one sample in a study of cytomegalovirus exposure and HLA in healthy donors. The method was immunoSEQ multiplex PCR; TCRdb's version includes in-frame clones alone and lacks a portion of them. The sample lists 55,000 to 65,000 clones; roughly 80% were seen once. Sequencing input: PBMCs. The receptors stem from a woman aged 40 to 55 in good health and CMV-seronegative. The CDR3 runs from the conserved cysteine through the conserved F or W. D genes are given only for firm matches. Where a row states a size, it is once, few, many or the class of an expanded clone; other rows omit it.

V: TRBV14; size: few; length: 14; D: .; J: TRBJ2-1; CDR3: CASSQDDYYNEQFF; DNA: TGTGCCAGCAGCCAAGACGACTACTACAATGAGCAGTTCTTC
V: TRBV25-1; size: .; length: 14; D: .; J: TRBJ2-5; CDR3: CASSDQQAQETQYF; DNA: TGTGCCAGCAGTGACCAACAGGCCCAAGAGACCCAGTACTTC
V: TRBV6-5; size: .; length: 14; D: .; J: TRBJ1-2; CDR3: CASSYSPGRGGYTF; DNA: TGTGCCAGCAGTTACTCGCCGGGGAGAGGTGGCTACACCTTC
V: TRBV5-4; size: .; length: 11; D: .; J: TRBJ2-5; CDR3: CASSFQGKQYF; DNA: TGTGCCAGCAGCTTCCAGGGCAAGCAGTACTTC
V: TRBV6-5; size: .; length: 14; D: TRBD1; J: TRBJ1-1; CDR3: CASSYDRGSGEAFF; DNA: TGTGCCAGCAGTTATGACAGGGGTTCTGGTGAAGCTTTCTTT
V: TRBV27; size: once; length: 16; D: TRBD2; J: TRBJ2-1; CDR3: CASSLVAGGYYNEQFF; DNA: TGTGCCAGCAGTCTTGTAGCGGGGGGTTACTACAATGAGCAGTTCTTC
V: TRBV11-2; size: few; length: 14; D: TRBD1; J: TRBJ2-7; CDR3: CASSSRQGRYEQYF; DNA: TGTGCCAGCAGCTCCCGACAGGGGAGGTACGAGCAGTACTTC
V: TRBV5-1; size: .; length: 13; D: .; J: TRBJ1-1; CDR3: CASSLERRTEAFF; DNA: TGCGCCAGCAGCTTGGAGAGGAGGACTGAAGCTTTCTTT
V: TRBV7-3; size: .; length: 19; D: TRBD2; J: TRBJ2-1; CDR3: CASSSVGTLAGGSYNEQFF; DNA: TGTGCCAGCAGCTCCGTAGGGACTCTAGCGGGAGGCTCCTACAATGAGCAGTTCTTC
V: TRBV28; size: few; length: 13; D: .; J: TRBJ1-1; CDR3: CASSFERYTEAFF; DNA: TGTGCCAGCAGTTTTGAGCGGTACACTGAAGCTTTCTTT
V: TRBV5-1; size: .; length: 15; D: .; J: TRBJ1-4; CDR3: CASSLDGGRIEKLFF; DNA: TGCGCCAGCAGCTTGGATGGGGGGAGAATAGAAAAACTGTTTTTT
V: TRBV18; size: .; length: 14; D: .; J: TRBJ1-1; CDR3: CASSAQGRETEAFF; DNA: TGTGCCAGCTCAGCTCAGGGCCGTGAAACTGAAGCTTTCTTT
V: TRBV2; size: .; length: 15; D: TRBD2; J: TRBJ2-7; CDR3: CASRDTSGRVYEQYF; DNA: TGTGCCAGCAGAGACACTAGCGGGAGGGTCTACGAGCAGTACTTC
V: TRBV27; size: .; length: 16; D: TRBD1; J: TRBJ2-2; CDR3: CASSSRTGGADGELFF; DNA: TGTGCCAGCAGTTCAAGGACAGGGGGCGCTGACGGGGAGCTGTTTTTT
V: TRBV7-9; size: few; length: 15; D: TRBD2; J: TRBJ2-3; CDR3: CASSLTSGGTDTQYF; DNA: TGTGCCAGCAGCTTGACTAGCGGAGGCACAGATACGCAGTATTTT
V: TRBV18; size: .; length: 15; D: .; J: TRBJ1-1; CDR3: CASSPRSGKNTEAFF; DNA: TGTGCCAGCTCACCAAGGTCGGGGAAGAACACTGAAGCTTTCTTT
V: TRBV29-1; size: .; length: 13; D: TRBD1; J: TRBJ2-3; CDR3: CSVDWQGVDTQYF; DNA: TGCAGCGTTGACTGGCAGGGGGTAGATACGCAGTATTTT
V: TRBV2; size: .; length: 14; D: .; J: TRBJ2-1; CDR3: CASNRNGILGGQFF; DNA: TGTGCCAGCAATCGCAACGGGATACTCGGCGGTCAGTTCTTC
V: TRBV7-8; size: few; length: 15; D: TRBD1; J: TRBJ1-4; CDR3: CASSKDRVSNEKLFF; DNA: TGTGCCAGCAGCAAGGACAGGGTTTCTAATGAAAAACTGTTTTTT
V: TRBV5-1; size: .; length: 14; D: TRBD2; J: TRBJ2-7; CDR3: CASSLIAGGYEQYF; DNA: TGCGCCAGCAGCTTGATTGCGGGAGGCTACGAGCAGTACTTC
V: TRBV5-4; size: few; length: 16; D: TRBD2; J: TRBJ2-3; CDR3: CASSLRLAGGGDTQYF; DNA: TGTGCCAGCAGCTTACGACTAGCGGGAGGTGGGGATACGCAGTATTTT
V: TRBV25-1; size: once; length: 16; D: TRBD1; J: TRBJ2-1; CDR3: CASSEQDRGSYNEQFF; DNA: TGTGCCAGCAGTGAACAAGACAGGGGGTCCTACAATGAGCAGTTCTTC
V: TRBV5-1; size: .; length: 13; D: TRBD1; J: TRBJ2-7; CDR3: CASSLDRGHEQYF; DNA: TGCGCCAGCAGTTTGGACAGGGGCCACGAGCAGTACTTC
V: TRBV5-1; size: few; length: 15; D: .; J: TRBJ2-2; CDR3: CASSLGASSTGELFF; DNA: TGCGCCAGCAGCTTGGGGGCATCATCCACCGGGGAGCTGTTTTTT
V: TRBV4-1; size: .; length: 16; D: TRBD2; J: TRBJ2-5; CDR3: CASSQMSGRFSETQYF; DNA: TGCGCCAGCAGCCAAATGAGCGGGAGATTCTCAGAGACCCAGTACTTC
V: TRBV29-1; size: .; length: 13; D: .; J: TRBJ1-1; CDR3: CSANTGTYTEAFF; DNA: TGCAGCGCTAATACAGGGACGTACACTGAAGCTTTCTTT
V: TRBV4-1; size: .; length: 17; D: TRBD2; J: TRBJ2-1; CDR3: CASSRWTSGSMGYEQFF; DNA: TGCGCCAGCAGCCGTTGGACTAGCGGGAGCATGGGGTATGAGCAGTTCTTC